This T cell receptor (beta chain) was captured in a study of blood T cell repertoires in COVID-19. For the study at large: Some COVID-19 samples were acute and others convalescent; all came from the United States, Italy and Spain.

Participants were aged roughly 18 to 100 years from roughly 26 US areas. The study counted Cohort 3 donors as recovered given two negative PCRs, clearance, or symptom resolution. Per the study methods: For nucleated cells, counts were estimated from reference gene primer amplification. The assay was immunoSEQ multiplex PCR, and TCRdb's table has in-frame clones only and misses some. Clone size and the V and J calls come from that table; the DNA yielded D and trimming. The sample contains approximately 500,000 clones, approximately 87% of which appear only once. The sequenced sample consisted of PBMCs or T cells enriched from blood (not recorded which). This receptor was identified in a woman aged 40 to 50 who had recovered from COVID-19.

CDR3: CSAAQGADTEAFF. As DNA, the CDR3 is TGCAGCGCCGCACAGGGGGCAGACACTGAAGCTTTCTTT. The chain uses TRBV29-1 and TRBJ1-1, with 9 bases aligning to TRBD1. The CDR3 sequence is 13 residues long. Unmatched junction bases numbered 6, after V lost 7 bases and J lost 3 bases. CDR1 is SQVTM, CDR2 ANQGSEA, per germline. The full variable domain, its missing parts supplied by reference TRBV29-1 and TRBJ1-1, is SAVISQKPSRDICQRGTSLTIQCQVDSQVTMMFWYRQQPGQSLTLIATANQGSEATYESGFVIDKFPISRPNLTFSTLTVSNMSPEDSSIYLCSAAQGADTEAFFGQGTRLTVV.